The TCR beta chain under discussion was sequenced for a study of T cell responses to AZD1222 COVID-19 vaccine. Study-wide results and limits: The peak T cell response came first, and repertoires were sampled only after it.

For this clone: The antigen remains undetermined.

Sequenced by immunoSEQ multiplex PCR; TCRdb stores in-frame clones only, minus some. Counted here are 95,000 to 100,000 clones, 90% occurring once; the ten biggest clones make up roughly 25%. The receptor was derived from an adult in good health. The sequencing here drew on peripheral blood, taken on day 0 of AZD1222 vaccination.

CDR3 bases: TGTGCCAGCAGCTCCCAACTAGCGACTACGCAGTATTTT. Its translation is CASSSQLATTQYF. The chain uses TRBV6-5 and TRBJ2-3, with 7 bases fitting TRBD2. CDR3 size: 13 residues. With V trimmed by 6 bases and J by 8 bases, 8 bases remained unmatched. Germline CDR1 reads MNHEY; CDR2 reads SVGAGI.